The present T cell receptor (beta chain) was sequenced within a study of blood T cell repertoires in COVID-19. Across the study: The samples span acute and convalescent COVID-19 from the United States, Italy and Spain. Nucleic acid was either cDNA or gDNA, and it came from T cells, B-cell-depleted T cells, or PBMCs.

CDR3 length: 15 amino acids. CDR1 is MNHEY and CDR2 is SVGAGI in the germline V gene. Trimming cost V 5 bases and J 7 bases, with 17 bases left between them. Under the authors' procedure: Quantification of nucleated cells was approximated via reference gene primer amplification. Repertoires were generated with immunoSEQ multiplex PCR, while TCRdb's copy carries only in-frame clones and drops some. That table furnishes V, J and clone size, whereas the DNA furnished D and trimming. The data show some 150,000 clones, around 80% seen once. Material: peripheral blood. This sequence was found in a man aged 60-69 years with active or convalescent COVID-19. The J gene is TRBJ1-4, the V gene TRBV6-5; D may be TRBD1 (6 bases). The CDR3 DNA is TGTGCCAGCAGTCACCTTAGGGGGGAGGGTGAAAAACTGTTTTTT. This gives the protein CASSHLRGEGEKLFF.